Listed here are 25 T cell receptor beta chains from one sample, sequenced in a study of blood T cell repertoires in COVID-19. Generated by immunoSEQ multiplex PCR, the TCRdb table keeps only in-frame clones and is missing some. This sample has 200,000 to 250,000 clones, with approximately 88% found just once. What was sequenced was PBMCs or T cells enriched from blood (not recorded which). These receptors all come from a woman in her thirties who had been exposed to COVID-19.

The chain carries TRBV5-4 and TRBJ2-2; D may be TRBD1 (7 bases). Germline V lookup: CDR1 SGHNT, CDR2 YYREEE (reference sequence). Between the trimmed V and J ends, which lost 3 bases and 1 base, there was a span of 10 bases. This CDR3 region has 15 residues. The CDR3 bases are TGTGCCAGCAGCTGGGGGGACAGGAACACCGGGGAGCTGTTTTTT. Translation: CASSWGDRNTGELFF.

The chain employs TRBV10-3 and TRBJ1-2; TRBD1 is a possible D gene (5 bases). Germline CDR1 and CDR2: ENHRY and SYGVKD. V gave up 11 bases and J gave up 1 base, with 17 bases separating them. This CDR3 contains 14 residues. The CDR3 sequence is CAASVRQGNYGYTF. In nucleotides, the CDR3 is TGTGCCGCTTCCGTGCGGCAGGGTAACTATGGCTACACCTTC.

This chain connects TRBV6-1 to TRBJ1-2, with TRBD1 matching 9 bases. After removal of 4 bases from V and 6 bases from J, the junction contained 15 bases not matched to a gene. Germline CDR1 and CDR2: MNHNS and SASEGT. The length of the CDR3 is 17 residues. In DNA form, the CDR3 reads TGTGCCAGCAGTGTAACAGGGGGCGCGATTCGAAAGGATGGCTACACCTTC. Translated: CASSVTGGAIRKDGYTF.

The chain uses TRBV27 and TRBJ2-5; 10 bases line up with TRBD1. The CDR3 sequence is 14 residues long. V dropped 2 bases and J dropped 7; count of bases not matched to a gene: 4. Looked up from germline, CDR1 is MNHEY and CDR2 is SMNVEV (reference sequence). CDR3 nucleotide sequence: TGTGCCAGCAGTTTAGACAGGGGGCCTGGGACCCAGTACTTC. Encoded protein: CASSLDRGPGTQYF.

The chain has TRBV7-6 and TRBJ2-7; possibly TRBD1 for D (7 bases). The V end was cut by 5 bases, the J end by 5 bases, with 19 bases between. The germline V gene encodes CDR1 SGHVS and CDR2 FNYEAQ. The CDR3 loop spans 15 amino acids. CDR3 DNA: TGTGCCAGCAGCCCCGGAGGGGGCCCACTCAACGAGCAGTACTTC. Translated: CASSPGGGPLNEQYF.

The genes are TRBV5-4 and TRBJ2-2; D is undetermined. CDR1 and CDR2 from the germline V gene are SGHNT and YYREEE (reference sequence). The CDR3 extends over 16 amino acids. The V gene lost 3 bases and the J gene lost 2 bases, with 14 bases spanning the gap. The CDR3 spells CASSSLRTLNTGELFF. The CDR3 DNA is TGTGCCAGCAGCTCGCTTCGAACTTTAAACACCGGGGAGCTGTTTTTT.

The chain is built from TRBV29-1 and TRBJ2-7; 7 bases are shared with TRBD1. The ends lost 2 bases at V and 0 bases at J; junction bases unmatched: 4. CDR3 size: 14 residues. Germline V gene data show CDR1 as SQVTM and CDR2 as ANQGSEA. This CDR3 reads CSVEKRQGSYEQYF. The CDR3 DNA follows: TGCAGCGTTGAAAAGAGACAGGGCTCCTACGAGCAGTACTTC.

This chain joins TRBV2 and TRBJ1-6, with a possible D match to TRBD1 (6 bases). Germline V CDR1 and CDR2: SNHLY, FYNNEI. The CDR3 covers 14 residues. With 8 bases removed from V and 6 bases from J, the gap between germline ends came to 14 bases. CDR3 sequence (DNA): TGTGCCAGCGGGACGGACAGATCTAATTCACCCCTCCACTTT. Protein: CASGTDRSNSPLHF. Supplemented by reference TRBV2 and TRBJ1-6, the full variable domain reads EPEVTQTPSHQVTQMGQEVILRCVPISNHLYFYWYRQILGQKVEFLVSFYNNEISEKSEIFDDQFSVERPDGSNFTLKIRSTKLEDSAMYFCASGTDRSNSPLHFGNGTRLTVT.

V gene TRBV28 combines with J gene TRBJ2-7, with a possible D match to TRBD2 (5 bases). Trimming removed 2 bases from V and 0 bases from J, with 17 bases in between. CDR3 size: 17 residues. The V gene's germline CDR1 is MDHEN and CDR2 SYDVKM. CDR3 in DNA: TGTGCCAGCAGTTTAGGCCGGGGAACGTCACGCTCCTACGAGCAGTACTTC. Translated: CASSLGRGTSRSYEQYF.

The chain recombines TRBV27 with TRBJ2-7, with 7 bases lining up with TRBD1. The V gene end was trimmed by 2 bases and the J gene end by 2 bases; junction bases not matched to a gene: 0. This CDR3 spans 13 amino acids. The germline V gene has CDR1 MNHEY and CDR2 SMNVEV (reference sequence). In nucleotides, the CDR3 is TGTGCCAGCAGTTTACAGGGGGCCTACGAGCAGTACTTC. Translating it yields CASSLQGAYEQYF.

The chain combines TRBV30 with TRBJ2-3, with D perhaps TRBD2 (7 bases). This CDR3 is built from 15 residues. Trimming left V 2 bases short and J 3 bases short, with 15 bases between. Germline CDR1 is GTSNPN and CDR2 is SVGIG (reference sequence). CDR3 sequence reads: CAWSRSGGPTDTQYF. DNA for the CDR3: TGTGCCTGGAGTCGTTCGGGGGGCCCGACAGATACGCAGTATTTT.

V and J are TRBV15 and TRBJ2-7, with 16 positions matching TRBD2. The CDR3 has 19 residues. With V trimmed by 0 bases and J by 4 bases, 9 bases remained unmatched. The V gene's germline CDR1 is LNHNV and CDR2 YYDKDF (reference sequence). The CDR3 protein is CATSRDLSGTSGRAYEQYF. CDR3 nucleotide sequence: TGTGCCACCAGCAGAGATTTGTCCGGGACTAGCGGGAGGGCGTACGAGCAGTACTTC. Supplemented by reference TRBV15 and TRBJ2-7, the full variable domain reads DAMVIQNPRYQVTQFGKPVTLSCSQTLNHNVMYWYQQKSSQAPKLLFHYYDKDFNNEADTPDNFQSRRPNTSFCFLDIRSPGLGDTAMYLCATSRDLSGTSGRAYEQYFGPGTRLTVT.

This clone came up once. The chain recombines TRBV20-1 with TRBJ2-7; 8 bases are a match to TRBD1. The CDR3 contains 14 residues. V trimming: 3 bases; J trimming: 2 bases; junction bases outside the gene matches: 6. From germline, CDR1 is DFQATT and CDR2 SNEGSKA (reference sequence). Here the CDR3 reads CSASARTGPYEQYF. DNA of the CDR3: TGCAGTGCTAGTGCTCGGACAGGGCCCTACGAGCAGTACTTC.

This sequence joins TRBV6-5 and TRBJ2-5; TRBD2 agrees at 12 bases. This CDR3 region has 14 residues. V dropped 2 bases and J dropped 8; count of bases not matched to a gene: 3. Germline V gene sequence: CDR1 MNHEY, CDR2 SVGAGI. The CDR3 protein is CASSYPGLAGTQYF. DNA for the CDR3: TGTGCCAGCAGTTACCCCGGACTAGCGGGAACCCAGTACTTC.

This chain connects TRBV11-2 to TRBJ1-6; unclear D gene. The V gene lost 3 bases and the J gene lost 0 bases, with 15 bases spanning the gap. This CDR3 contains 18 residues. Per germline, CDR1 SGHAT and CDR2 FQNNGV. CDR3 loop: CASSFTPAGSSYNSPLHF. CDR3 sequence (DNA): TGTGCCAGCAGCTTCACCCCGGCCGGGAGCTCCTATAATTCACCCCTCCACTTT. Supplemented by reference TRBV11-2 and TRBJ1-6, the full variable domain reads EAGVAQSPRYKIIEKRQSVAFWCNPISGHATLYWYQQILGQGPKLLIQFQNNGVVDDSQLPKDRFSAERLKGVDSTLKIQPAKLEDSAVYLCASSFTPAGSSYNSPLHFGNGTRLTVT.

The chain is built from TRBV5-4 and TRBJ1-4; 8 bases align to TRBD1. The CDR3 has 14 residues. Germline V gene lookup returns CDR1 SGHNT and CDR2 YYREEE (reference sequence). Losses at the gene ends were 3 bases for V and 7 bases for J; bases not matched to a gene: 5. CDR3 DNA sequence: TGTGCCAGCAGCTCTCACAGGGGGTCTGAAAAACTGTTTTTT. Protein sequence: CASSSHRGSEKLFF.

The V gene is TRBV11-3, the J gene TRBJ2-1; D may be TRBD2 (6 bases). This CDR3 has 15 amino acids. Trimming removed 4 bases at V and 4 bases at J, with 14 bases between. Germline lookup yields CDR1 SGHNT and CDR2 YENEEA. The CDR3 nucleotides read TGTGCCAGCAGCTCCCTTCGGGAGAGGTACAATGAGCAGTTCTTC. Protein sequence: CASSSLRERYNEQFF. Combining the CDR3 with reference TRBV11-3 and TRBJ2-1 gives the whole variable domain EAGVVQSPRYKIIEKKQPVAFWCNPISGHNTLYWYLQNLGQGPELLIRYENEEAVDDSQLPKDRFSAERLKGVDSTLKIQPAELGDSAVYLCASSSLRERYNEQFFGPGTRLTVL.

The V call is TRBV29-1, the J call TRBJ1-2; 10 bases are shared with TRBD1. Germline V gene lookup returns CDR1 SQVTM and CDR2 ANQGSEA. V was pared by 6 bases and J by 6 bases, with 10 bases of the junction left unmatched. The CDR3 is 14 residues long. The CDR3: CSVIAGQGGDGYTF. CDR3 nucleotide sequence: TGCAGCGTGATCGCCGGACAGGGGGGGGATGGCTACACCTTC.

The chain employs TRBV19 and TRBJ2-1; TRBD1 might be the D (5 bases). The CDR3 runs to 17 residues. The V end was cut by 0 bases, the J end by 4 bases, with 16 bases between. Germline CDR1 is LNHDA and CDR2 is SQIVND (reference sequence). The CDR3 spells CASSIEKGPVPYNEQFF. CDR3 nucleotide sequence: TGTGCCAGTAGTATAGAGAAGGGGCCAGTCCCTTACAATGAGCAGTTCTTC.

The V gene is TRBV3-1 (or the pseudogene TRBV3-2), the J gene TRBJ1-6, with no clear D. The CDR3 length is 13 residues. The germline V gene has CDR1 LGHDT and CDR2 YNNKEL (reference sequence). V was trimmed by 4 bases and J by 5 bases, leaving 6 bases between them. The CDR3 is CASSPTHNSPLHF. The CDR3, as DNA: TGTGCCAGCAGCCCTACTCATAATTCACCCCTCCACTTT.

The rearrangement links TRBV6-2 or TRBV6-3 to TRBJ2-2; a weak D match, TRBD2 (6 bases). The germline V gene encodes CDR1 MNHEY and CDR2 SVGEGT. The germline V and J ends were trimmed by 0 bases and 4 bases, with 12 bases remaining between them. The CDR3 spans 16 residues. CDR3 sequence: CASSYSGGAGTGELFF. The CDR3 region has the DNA TGTGCCAGCAGTTACTCGGGGGGAGCCGGCACCGGGGAGCTGTTTTTT.

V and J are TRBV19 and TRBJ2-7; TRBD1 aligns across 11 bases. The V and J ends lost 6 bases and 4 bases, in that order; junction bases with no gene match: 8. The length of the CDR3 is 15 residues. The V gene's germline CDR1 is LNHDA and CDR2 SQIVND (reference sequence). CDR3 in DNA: TGTGCCAGTAGCCCGCCGGACAGGGGGCGATACGAGCAGTACTTC. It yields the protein CASSPPDRGRYEQYF.

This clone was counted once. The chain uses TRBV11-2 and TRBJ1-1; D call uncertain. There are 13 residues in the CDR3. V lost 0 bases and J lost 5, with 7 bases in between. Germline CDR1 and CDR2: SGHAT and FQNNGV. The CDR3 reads CASSLDLRTEAFF. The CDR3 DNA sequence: TGTGCCAGCAGCTTAGATCTGAGGACTGAAGCTTTCTTT. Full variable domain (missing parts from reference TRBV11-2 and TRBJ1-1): EAGVAQSPRYKIIEKRQSVAFWCNPISGHATLYWYQQILGQGPKLLIQFQNNGVVDDSQLPKDRFSAERLKGVDSTLKIQPAKLEDSAVYLCASSLDLRTEAFFGQGTRLTVV.

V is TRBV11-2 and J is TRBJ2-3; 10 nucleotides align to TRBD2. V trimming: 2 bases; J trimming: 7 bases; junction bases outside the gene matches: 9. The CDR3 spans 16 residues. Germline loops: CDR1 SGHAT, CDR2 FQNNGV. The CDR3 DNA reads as TGTGCCAGCAGCTTAAACAGCGGGAGGGCCATGTATACGCAGTATTTT. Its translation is CASSLNSGRAMYTQYF. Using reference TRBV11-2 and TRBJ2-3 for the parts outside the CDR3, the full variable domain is EAGVAQSPRYKIIEKRQSVAFWCNPISGHATLYWYQQILGQGPKLLIQFQNNGVVDDSQLPKDRFSAERLKGVDSTLKIQPAKLEDSAVYLCASSLNSGRAMYTQYFGPGTRLTVL.

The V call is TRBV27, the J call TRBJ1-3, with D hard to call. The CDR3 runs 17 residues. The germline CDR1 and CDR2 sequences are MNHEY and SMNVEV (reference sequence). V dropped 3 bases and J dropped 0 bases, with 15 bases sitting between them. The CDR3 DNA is TGTGCCAGCAGTTTTCTCCCCGCGGGGTTCTCTGGAAACACCATATATTTT. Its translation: CASSFLPAGFSGNTIYF.